The 18 T cell receptor beta chains in this list originate from one sample, sequenced in a study of blood T cell repertoires in COVID-19. Sequenced by immunoSEQ multiplex PCR; TCRdb stores in-frame clones only, minus some. Of around 130,000 clones listed, about 82% were seen once; the top ten hold less than 3%. Material for sequencing was peripheral blood. Receptor source: a man aged 50-60 years with acute or convalescent COVID-19.

The V call is TRBV11-2, the J call TRBJ2-5; 14 bases fit TRBD2. In germline, CDR1 is SGHAT, CDR2 FQNNGV. CDR3 length equals 17 residues. Trimming took 4 bases from V and 4 from J; bases not matched to a gene: 8. The chain's CDR3 is CASSWTSGGTNIETQYF. CDR3 in DNA: TGTGCCAGCAGCTGGACTAGCGGGGGGACAAACATAGAGACCCAGTACTTC.

The genes are TRBV5-1 and TRBJ1-4; D perhaps matches TRBD1 (5 bases). Trimming stripped 0 bases from V and 6 bases from J, with 12 bases between. The CDR3 totals 15 residues. Per germline, CDR1 SGHRS and CDR2 YFSETQ. The CDR3, as DNA: TGCGCCAGCAGCTTGGTGGGCAGGGAGGATGAAAAACTGTTTTTT. Translating gives CASSLVGREDEKLFF.

The V and J genes are TRBV18 and TRBJ2-3; TRBD2 matches 11 bases. The V segment lost 3 bases and the J segment 4 bases; nucleotides outside the gene matches: 9. This CDR3 is 17 amino acids long. Looked up from germline, CDR1 is KGHSH and CDR2 is LQKENI. The CDR3: CASSPRLLAGVADTQYF. CDR3 nucleotide sequence: TGTGCCAGCTCACCGCGCTTACTAGCGGGGGTTGCAGATACGCAGTATTTT.

The rearrangement joins TRBV28 to TRBJ2-7; D is unclear. CDR1 is MDHEN and CDR2 is SYDVKM in the germline V gene. The CDR3 runs to 14 residues. V gave up 8 bases and J gave up 2 bases, with 16 bases separating them. This CDR3 is CASGSLSEAYEQYF. In DNA, the CDR3 is TGTGCCAGCGGGTCTCTTTCCGAGGCCTACGAGCAGTACTTC.

The V and J genes are TRBV27 and TRBJ1-1; D possibly corresponds to TRBD1 (6 bases). The CDR3 consists of 16 residues. The germline V gene encodes CDR1 MNHEY and CDR2 SMNVEV (reference sequence). Trimming left V 5 bases short and J 1 base short, with 17 bases between. CDR3 nucleotides: TGTGCCAGCAGTGGGGCAGGGGTCGAAGAGAACACTGAAGCTTTCTTT. Encoded protein: CASSGAGVEENTEAFF.

This clone was counted at least ten times. In nucleotides, the CDR3 is TGTGCCAGCAGCCTAGTGGGAGAGGCCTACGAGCAGTACTTC. Translation: CASSLVGEAYEQYF. V usage is TRBV28 and J usage is TRBJ2-7, with D tentatively TRBD2 (5 bases). The V gene's germline CDR1 is MDHEN and CDR2 SYDVKM. The V and J ends lost 6 bases and 2 bases respectively, with 14 bases between them. The CDR3 loop spans 14 amino acids. Full variable domain (missing parts from reference TRBV28 and TRBJ2-7): DVKVTQSSRYLVKRTGEKVFLECVQDMDHENMFWYRQDPGLGLRLIYFSYDVKMKEKGDIPEGYSVSREKKERFSLILESASTNQTSMYLCASSLVGEAYEQYFGPGTRLTVT.

The V gene is TRBV28, the J gene TRBJ2-2; D perhaps matches TRBD2 (6 bases). V lost 3 bases, J lost 4 bases, and 12 bases lay in between. This CDR3 is built from 15 residues. The V gene's germline CDR1 is MDHEN and CDR2 SYDVKM. As DNA, the CDR3 is TGTGCCAGCAGTTTTGCCTCCGGGGGCACCGGGGAGCTGTTTTTT. Its protein product is CASSFASGGTGELFF.

This rearrangement joins TRBV6-6 to TRBJ1-5; perhaps TRBD1 as D (5 bases). The germline V gene encodes CDR1 MNHNY and CDR2 SVGAGI (reference sequence). The V and J ends lost 2 bases and 2 bases respectively, with 10 bases between them. This CDR3 is built from 15 residues. CDR3 sequence reads: CASSYADSRNQPQHF. As DNA, the CDR3 is TGTGCCAGCAGTTACGCCGACAGCCGCAATCAGCCCCAGCATTTT.

The chain employs TRBV2 and TRBJ1-1, with TRBD1 identical over 8 bases. The CDR3 length is 15 residues. J was trimmed by 1 base and V by 5 bases; bases with no gene match: 6. Germline V gives CDR1 SNHLY, CDR2 FYNNEI. DNA of the CDR3: TGTGCCAGCAGTCCCCGGACAGGGTCGAACACTGAAGCTTTCTTT. It encodes CASSPRTGSNTEAFF.

This clone was seen just once. The chain employs TRBV11-2 and TRBJ2-2; TRBD1 agrees at 9 bases. The trim removed 5 bases at V and 4 bases at J, leaving 17 bases unmatched. Germline V gene lookup returns CDR1 SGHAT and CDR2 FQNNGV. The CDR3 extends over 19 amino acids. The CDR3: CASSRTGVIAGRVTGELFF. CDR3 DNA sequence: TGTGCCAGCAGCCGGACAGGGGTAATCGCGGGACGCGTCACCGGGGAGCTGTTTTTT.

The chain recombines TRBV6-6 with TRBJ2-7; 10 nucleotides line up with TRBD2. The CDR3 loop spans 14 amino acids. Germline CDR1 and CDR2: MNHNY and SVGAGI (reference sequence). Losses at the gene ends were 2 bases for V and 4 bases for J; bases not matched to a gene: 2. CDR3 DNA sequence: TGTGCCAGCAGTTACCAGCGGGAGGGTTACGAGCAGTACTTC. Translating gives CASSYQREGYEQYF.

The chain uses TRBV24-1 and TRBJ2-2; D uncertain. Germline V gene data show CDR1 as KGHDR and CDR2 as SFDVKD. V lost 1 base to trimming and J lost 4 bases, with 12 bases between them. This CDR3 comprises 16 residues. CDR3: CATSDFLGITTGELFF. The CDR3 DNA reads TGTGCCACCAGTGATTTTCTAGGAATCACCACCGGGGAGCTGTTTTTT.

J is TRBJ1-5 and V is TRBV6-2 or TRBV6-3; D ambiguous. Germline V gene data show CDR1 as MNHEY and CDR2 as SVGEGT. V gave up 4 bases and J gave up 5 bases, with 6 bases separating them. The CDR3 extends over 12 amino acids. The CDR3 DNA sequence: TGTGCCAGCAGTTCGGACTATCAGCCCCAGCATTTT. Protein: CASSSDYQPQHF.

The chain uses TRBV20-1 and TRBJ2-7, with 14 nucleotides matching TRBD2. Germline V gives CDR1 DFQATT, CDR2 SNEGSKA (reference sequence). The CDR3 sequence is 15 residues long. V was clipped by 3 bases and J by 3 bases; unmatched bases: 4. CDR3 bases: TGCAGTGCTAGTGCCGGGACTAGCGGGAGCTACGAGCAGTACTTC. Its translation is CSASAGTSGSYEQYF.

The chain uses TRBV5-4 and TRBJ2-5, with a tentative D call TRBD2 (6 bases). The CDR3 covers 14 residues. Trimming stripped 0 bases from V and 4 bases from J, with 10 bases between. CDR1 is SGHNT, CDR2 YYREEE, per germline (reference sequence). This CDR3 is CASSLADGGETQYF. CDR3 bases: TGTGCCAGCAGCTTGGCCGACGGGGGAGAGACCCAGTACTTC. Full variable domain (rest looked up from reference TRBV5-4 and TRBJ2-5): ETGVTQSPTHLIKTRGQQVTLRCSSQSGHNTVSWYQQALGQGPQFIFQYYREEENGRGNFPPRFSGLQFPNYSSELNVNALELDDSALYLCASSLADGGETQYFGPGTRLLVL.

The chain carries TRBV2 and TRBJ1-3, with 7 bases matching TRBD1. The CDR3 is 14 amino acids. Germline assignment: CDR1 SNHLY and CDR2 FYNNEI. The V and J ends lost 4 bases and 2 bases, in that order; junction bases with no gene match: 2. The DNA for the CDR3 is TGTGCCAGCAGTGCGACAGGGACTGGAAACACCATATATTTT. Translating it yields CASSATGTGNTIYF.

This CDR3 is CASSLGSGGLYEQYF. CDR3 in DNA: TGTGCCAGCAGCCTTGGTAGCGGGGGGTTGTACGAGCAGTACTTC. The chain uses TRBV7-2 and TRBJ2-7; 10 bases align to TRBD2. V was clipped by 5 bases and J by 4 bases; unmatched bases: 8. The V gene's germline CDR1 is SGHTA and CDR2 FQGNSA. The CDR3 sequence is 15 residues long. Full variable domain (outside the CDR3, taken from reference TRBV7-2 and TRBJ2-7): GAGVSQSPSNKVTEKGKDVELRCDPISGHTALYWYRQSLGQGLEFLIYFQGNSAPDKSGLPSDRFSAERTGGSVSTLTIQRTQQEDSAVYLCASSLGSGGLYEQYFGPGTRLTVT.

The gene calls are TRBV24-1 and TRBJ1-2, with D uncertain. This CDR3 region has 11 residues. In germline, CDR1 is KGHDR, CDR2 SFDVKD. Trimming took off 9 bases at V and 0 bases at J, with 4 bases between the two ends. The CDR3 coding sequence is TGTGCCACCGCGTCTAACTATGGCTACACCTTC. The encoded protein is CATASNYGYTF.